The T cell receptor beta chain described here comes from a study of blood T cell repertoires in COVID-19. Study-wide context: Donors in the United States, Italy and Spain gave samples during acute or convalescent COVID-19.

Cohort 3 recovered donors had two negative PCRs, clearance, or symptom resolution. This CDR3 contains 16 residues. The V end lost 2 bases, the J end lost 2 bases, and 15 bases lay between the germline ends. Germline V gene sequence: CDR1 SGHVS, CDR2 FQNEAQ. In the original workflow: Estimated nucleated cell counts came from reference gene primer amplification. TCRdb's table, derived via immunoSEQ multiplex PCR, lists solely in-frame clones and lacks some. The V and J calls and the clone size are those of that table, but D and trimming were determined from the DNA. The sample carries 150,000 to 190,000 clones, about 86% recorded once. This clone was recorded once.

The sequence was obtained from a man between 50 and 59 years old who had recovered from COVID-19. Sequenced input: PBMCs or T cells enriched from blood (not recorded which). V is TRBV7-8 and J is TRBJ1-2; no clear D gene. The CDR3 DNA sequence: TGTGCCAGCAGCTTACGGGTAGGAGCAGTAAACTATGGCTACACCTTC. Protein sequence: CASSLRVGAVNYGYTF.